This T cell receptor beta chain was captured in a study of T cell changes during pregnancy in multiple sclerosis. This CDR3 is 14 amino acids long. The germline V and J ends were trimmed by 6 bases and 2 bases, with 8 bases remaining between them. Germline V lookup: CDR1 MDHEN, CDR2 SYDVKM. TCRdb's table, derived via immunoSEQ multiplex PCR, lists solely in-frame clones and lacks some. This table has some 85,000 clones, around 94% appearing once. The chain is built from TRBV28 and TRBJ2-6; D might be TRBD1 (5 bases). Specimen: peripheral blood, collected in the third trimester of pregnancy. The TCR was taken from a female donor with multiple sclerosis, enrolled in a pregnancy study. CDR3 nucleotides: TGTGCCAGCAGGGCCAGGGCTGGGGCCAACGTCCTGACTTTC. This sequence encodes CASRARAGANVLTF.